The next 26 T cell receptor beta chains were all read from a single sample in a study of Ad26.COV2.S vaccination and SARS-CoV-2 variants. Treatment meaning: about 20 received Ad26.COV2.S at low or high dose, single or two shots; five or six received placebo; per-sample allocation not given. Sampling occurred on day 63 after the first vaccine or placebo injection. Profiled with immunoSEQ multiplex PCR; TCRdb holds only in-frame clones, not every one. The sample lists around 400,000 clones; under 90% were seen once. The input for sequencing was peripheral blood, taken in a trial of Ad26.COV2.S vaccine versus placebo. These receptors all stem from a person aged 18 to 65 who received the Ad26.COV2.S COVID-19 vaccine or a placebo.

This clone was recorded a few times. V gene TRBV5-1 combines with J gene TRBJ1-1; D unclear. Trimming stripped 0 bases from V and 1 base from J, with 10 bases between. Germline V gives CDR1 SGHRS, CDR2 YFSETQ. This CDR3 contains 15 residues. The DNA for the CDR3 is TGCGCCAGCAGCTTGGAAACAGTGACGAACACTGAAGCTTTCTTT. It encodes CASSLETVTNTEAFF.

This clone appeared a single time. The V gene is TRBV29-1, the J gene TRBJ1-2; D not resolved. CDR3 length: 11 residues. Germline assignment: CDR1 SQVTM and CDR2 ANQGSEA. V lost 7 bases, J lost 3 bases, and 9 bases lay in between. CDR3 nucleotides: TGCAGCGCCATAGGAGACTATGGCTACACCTTC. Its translation is CSAIGDYGYTF.

The chain recombines TRBV5-5 with TRBJ1-1; D gene unclear. Germline values: CDR1 SGHKS, CDR2 YYEKEE (reference sequence). This CDR3 is 14 amino acids long. V was clipped by 6 bases and J by 5 bases, with 17 bases between them. The CDR3, as DNA: TGTGCCAGCACGCCCGATCCCCGAGGGACTGAAGCTTTCTTT. Translation gives CASTPDPRGTEAFF.

This clone was observed a handful of times. The chain links TRBV5-1 to TRBJ1-2; no definite D call. CDR1 is SGHRS, CDR2 YFSETQ, per germline. The CDR3 extends over 13 amino acids. V was cut by 5 bases and J by 9 bases, with 17 bases left in between. This CDR3 reads CASRYNAGRRYTF. The CDR3 coding sequence is TGCGCCAGCAGATACAACGCCGGGAGACGCTACACCTTC.

The chain joins TRBV6-5 to TRBJ2-1; 7 bases map to TRBD2. This CDR3 comprises 15 residues. Unmatched junction bases numbered 14, after V lost 5 bases and J lost 10 bases. Germline values: CDR1 MNHEY, CDR2 SVGAGI. CDR3 nucleotide sequence: TGTGCCAGCAGTCGGGGGGATGTGAGGGGCTCCGAGCAGTTCTTC. The encoded protein is CASSRGDVRGSEQFF.

This clone was counted only a few times. The chain carries TRBV18 and TRBJ1-6, with 7 bases lining up with TRBD1. The junction had 8 bases not matched to a gene; V was cut back by 6 bases and J by 9 bases. The V gene's germline CDR1 is KGHSH and CDR2 LQKENI. The CDR3 is 14 residues long. The CDR3 nucleotides read TGTGCCAGCTCCACCCGGGACAGAAGTTCACCCCTCCACTTT. Translating gives CASSTRDRSSPLHF.

The chain is built from TRBV6-6 and TRBJ2-2; D ambiguous. Trimming took off 4 bases at V and 7 bases at J, with 10 bases between the two ends. CDR1 MNHNY and CDR2 SVGAGI come from the germline V gene (reference sequence). The CDR3 loop spans 13 amino acids. The DNA for the CDR3 is TGTGCCAGCAGTTTAACAGCGCACGGGGAGCTGTTTTTT. Translating it yields CASSLTAHGELFF.

CDR3 sequence: CASSLGNESPLHF. Here the CDR3 DNA reads TGTGCCAGCAGCTTAGGAAATGAGTCACCCCTCCACTTT. The gene calls are TRBV7-9 and TRBJ1-6; no clear D. The CDR3 consists of 13 residues. V gave up 1 base and J gave up 10 bases, with 8 bases separating them. Germline V gene lookup returns CDR1 SEHNR and CDR2 FQNEAQ (reference sequence).

The sample holds a few counts of this clone. V and J are TRBV19 and TRBJ1-3; perhaps TRBD1 as D (5 bases). This CDR3 has 15 amino acids. Trimming stripped 7 bases from V and 3 bases from J, with 16 bases between. Germline CDR1 is LNHDA and CDR2 is SQIVND (reference sequence). This CDR3 reads CASTTGRGDGNTIYF. In nucleotides, the CDR3 is TGTGCCAGTACCACCGGGCGGGGGGATGGAAACACCATATATTTT.

The rearrangement joins TRBV6-5 to TRBJ2-3, with no clear D. The CDR3 runs 15 residues. The V and J ends lost 3 bases and 2 bases respectively, with 12 bases between them. Germline V lookup: CDR1 MNHEY, CDR2 SVGAGI. The chain's CDR3 is CASSYSPLPTDTQYF. The DNA of the CDR3 is TGTGCCAGCAGTTATAGTCCACTTCCCACAGATACGCAGTATTTT.

This chain joins TRBV7-3 and TRBJ2-2; 9 bases map to TRBD1. Trimming cost V 3 bases and J 4 bases; bases outside gene matches: 9. There are 17 residues in the CDR3. Germline CDR1 is SGHTA and CDR2 is FQGTGA. CDR3 DNA sequence: TGTGCCAGCAGCTTCGGCGGACAGGGGAGGTCCACCGGGGAGCTGTTTTTT. Translating gives CASSFGGQGRSTGELFF.

The chain employs TRBV6-2 or TRBV6-3 and TRBJ1-2, with D unresolved. V shed 2 bases and J shed 7 bases, with 14 bases lying between them. The V gene's germline CDR1 is MNHEY and CDR2 SVGEGT. The CDR3 extends over 14 amino acids. In nucleotides, the CDR3 is TGTGCCAGCAGTTACGGACGGATGTTAGGTGGCTACACCTTC. Its translation: CASSYGRMLGGYTF.

The chain recombines TRBV27 with TRBJ2-7; perhaps TRBD1 as D (5 bases). The CDR3 length is 14 residues. Trimming cost V 2 bases and J 3 bases, with 11 bases left between them. The germline CDR1 and CDR2 sequences are MNHEY and SMNVEV (reference sequence). CDR3 DNA sequence: TGTGCCAGCAGTTTAAAGGGGAACCACTACGAGCAGTACTTC. It encodes CASSLKGNHYEQYF.

This clone was observed a few times. The V gene is TRBV15, the J gene TRBJ2-2, with 9 bases fitting TRBD1. The length of the CDR3 is 14 residues. V trimming: 10 bases; J trimming: 4 bases; junction bases outside the gene matches: 7. Per germline, CDR1 LNHNV and CDR2 YYDKDF (reference sequence). The CDR3: CAIQGALSTGELFF. CDR3 in DNA: TGTGCCATACAGGGGGCGCTCAGCACCGGGGAGCTGTTTTTT. Together with reference TRBV15 and TRBJ2-2, the CDR3 gives the full variable domain: DAMVIQNPRYQVTQFGKPVTLSCSQTLNHNVMYWYQQKSSQAPKLLFHYYDKDFNNEADTPDNFQSRRPNTSFCFLDIRSPGLGDTAMYLCAIQGALSTGELFFGEGSRLTVL.

The chain is built from TRBV7-9 and TRBJ2-2; possibly TRBD1 for D (6 bases). The germline CDR1 and CDR2 sequences are SEHNR and FQNEAQ (reference sequence). CDR3 length: 16 amino acids. V lost 1 base and J 6 bases, leaving 15 bases between the germline ends. The CDR3 sequence is CASSLVVAGGPGELFF. The CDR3 coding sequence is TGTGCCAGCAGCTTAGTGGTGGCTGGGGGCCCCGGGGAGCTGTTTTTT.

This chain joins TRBV30 and TRBJ1-5, with D perhaps matching TRBD1 (6 bases). The germline CDR1 and CDR2 sequences are GTSNPN and SVGIG (reference sequence). There are 13 residues in the CDR3. Trimming removed 2 bases from V and 3 bases from J, with 8 bases in between. The CDR3 region is CAWSRGDNQPQHF. CDR3 in DNA: TGTGCCTGGAGTAGGGGGGACAATCAGCCCCAGCATTTT.

The chain carries TRBV11-2 and TRBJ1-1; no reliable D call. Germline loops: CDR1 SGHAT, CDR2 FQNNGV. The V end was cut by 5 bases, the J end by 4 bases, with 17 bases between. CDR3 length equals 15 residues. CDR3 nucleotides: TGTGCCAGCAGCCCTGTCCCTCAACGCGGCACTGAAGCTTTCTTT. Its translation: CASSPVPQRGTEAFF.

The gene calls are TRBV7-6 and TRBJ2-2; D not certain. Per germline, CDR1 SGHVS and CDR2 FNYEAQ. The germline V and J ends were trimmed by 5 bases and 2 bases, with 9 bases remaining between them. This CDR3 contains 14 residues. CDR3 coding DNA: TGTGCCAGCAGCCCCCTCGTAAACACCGGGGAGCTGTTTTTT. It encodes CASSPLVNTGELFF.

As to this clone: The same CDR3 can be traced to other DNA sequences in this sample. In nucleotides, the CDR3 is TGTGCCAGCAGCGTTCAGGGCTCCTACAATGAGCAGTTCTTC. Amino acids: CASSVQGSYNEQFF. This rearrangement joins TRBV9 to TRBJ2-1; the D gene is possibly TRBD1 (5 bases). V was cut by 2 bases and J by 0 bases, with 6 bases left in between. In germline, CDR1 is SGDLS, CDR2 YYNGEE. The CDR3 has 14 residues.

This clone was counted a few times. The chain links TRBV7-9 to TRBJ2-2, with D maybe TRBD1 (6 bases). The CDR3 is made up of 13 amino acids. Looked up from germline, CDR1 is SEHNR and CDR2 is FQNEAQ (reference sequence). Trimming stripped 1 base from V and 12 bases from J, with 12 bases between. The CDR3 region has the DNA TGTGCCAGCAGCTTAGGGGCACAGGGCCAGCTGTTTTTT. This codes for CASSLGAQGQLFF.

The chain has TRBV9 and TRBJ1-3; D is undetermined. Germline CDR1 SGDLS, CDR2 YYNGEE. The CDR3 consists of 15 residues. Between the trimmed V and J ends, which lost 0 bases and 1 base, there was a span of 8 bases. The CDR3 nucleotides are TGTGCCAGCAGCGTAGAAGGATCATCTGGAAACACCATATATTTT. The encoded protein is CASSVEGSSGNTIYF.

This chain joins TRBV7-6 and TRBJ2-3; D unresolved. The CDR3 contains 13 residues. V lost 5 bases, J lost 3 bases, and 9 bases lay in between. Germline-derived CDR1 and CDR2 are SGHVS and FNYEAQ. The CDR3 sequence: CASSRRGTDTQYF. Written as DNA, the CDR3 is TGTGCCAGCAGCCGTCGTGGAACAGATACGCAGTATTTT.

The chain joins TRBV24-1 to TRBJ2-1; 11 positions match TRBD2. Looked up from germline, CDR1 is KGHDR and CDR2 is SFDVKD. The length of the CDR3 is 18 residues. Trimming at V came to 4 bases and at J to 2 bases, leaving 9 bases not matched to a gene. In DNA, the CDR3 is TGTGCCACCAGTGACCTGAACTCGGGACTAGCGGCCTACAATGAGCAGTTCTTC. Encoded protein: CATSDLNSGLAAYNEQFF.

The DNA for the CDR3 is TGTGCCAGCAGTGATAGGTTAGGCAACTATGGCTACACCTTC. It is translated as CASSDRLGNYGYTF. The V gene is TRBV6-1, the J gene TRBJ1-2, with D unclear. The CDR3 is 14 amino acids. From germline, CDR1 is MNHNS and CDR2 SASEGT. Trimming shortened V by 3 bases and J by 2 bases, and 10 bases separated the two germline ends.

This clone was detected once. V usage is TRBV2 and J usage is TRBJ1-1; D is uncertain. Deletions cut 5 bases from V and 1 base from J, with 11 bases between. The CDR3 loop spans 14 amino acids. The germline CDR1 and CDR2 sequences are SNHLY and FYNNEI. In nucleotides, the CDR3 is TGTGCCAGCAGTCCCTACGCTCAGAACACTGAAGCTTTCTTT. Amino acids: CASSPYAQNTEAFF.

V is TRBV19 and J is TRBJ2-1; D might be TRBD2 (7 bases). Germline CDR1 LNHDA, CDR2 SQIVND (reference sequence). Trimming removed 3 bases at V and 8 bases at J, with 11 bases between. The CDR3 is 13 amino acids. The CDR3 sequence is CASSIGGPDEQFF. The CDR3 coding sequence is TGTGCCAGTAGTATCGGGGGGCCGGATGAGCAGTTCTTC.